Included here is one T cell receptor (beta chain) sequence, with context. The antigen is unknown. The protocol was immunoSEQ multiplex PCR, while the TCRdb copy is restricted to in-frame clones and leaves out a portion. Of around 1,900,000 clones detected, around 93% appear once; the ten largest clones hold around 1.8%. Positively selected for CCR7, the CD45RO-negative cells used as naive CD8 cells excluded terminally differentiated effector memory CD45RA+ cells. The data derive from a study of shared clonotypes between healthy human individuals. Study-wide results and caveats: On the whole, naive subsets had larger estimated richness than memory subsets had. Sequencing depth was expected to influence donor clonotype sharing.

Germline assignment: CDR1 LNHNV and CDR2 YYDKDF (reference sequence). V gave up 0 bases and J gave up 6 bases, with 3 bases separating them. This CDR3 is 11 amino acids long. Sequences were obtained from naive CD8+ T cells from PBMCs. The TCR sequence derives from a man between 18 and 29 years old in good health. Some clones in this sample may be carry-over from other donors' samples. V is TRBV15 and J is TRBJ2-7; no clear D. CDR3 region: CATSRDGEQYF. The CDR3, as DNA: TGTGCCACCAGCAGAGACGGCGAGCAGTACTTC.